The present T cell receptor (beta chain) was sequenced within a study of vaccination and CD4 T cells after COVID-19. Broader study findings: Although the median of SARS-CoV-2-reactive clonotypes rose from about 20 to 38, the change was not significant. Of the reactive clones in convalescent patients, a median about 86% showed up only post-vaccination.

Treatment in this sample: roughly 11-day PBMC culture with coronavirus spike peptide pools or control peptides (ViraFEST assay). The CDR3 sequence is 16 residues long. V lost 8 bases, J lost 0 bases, and 12 bases stayed unmatched. The Oncomine TCR Beta short-read assay sequenced DNA from cultured CD4+ T cells. From CD4+ T cells that had been cultured, genomic DNA was extracted. In TCRdb, the PCR reads were re-called with MiXCR into one record per CDR3 protein. This table has approximately 13,000 distinct CDR3 sequences, roughly a quarter appearing once. On this clonotype: The antigen is unknown.

The sequence came from a human donor who received a COVID-19 vaccine. This sequence joins TRBV5-3 and TRBJ2-7; 9 positions agree with TRBD2. TRBV5-3 belongs to the ORF category, with a function that is uncertain. Sequenced material: CD4+ T cells from blood, cultured in vitro, taken before SARS-CoV-2 vaccination. The CDR3 DNA reads TGTGCCAGCAGCATGCTAGGTAGCGGGGGCTCCTACGAGCAGTACTTC. Translation gives CASSMLGSGGSYEQYF.